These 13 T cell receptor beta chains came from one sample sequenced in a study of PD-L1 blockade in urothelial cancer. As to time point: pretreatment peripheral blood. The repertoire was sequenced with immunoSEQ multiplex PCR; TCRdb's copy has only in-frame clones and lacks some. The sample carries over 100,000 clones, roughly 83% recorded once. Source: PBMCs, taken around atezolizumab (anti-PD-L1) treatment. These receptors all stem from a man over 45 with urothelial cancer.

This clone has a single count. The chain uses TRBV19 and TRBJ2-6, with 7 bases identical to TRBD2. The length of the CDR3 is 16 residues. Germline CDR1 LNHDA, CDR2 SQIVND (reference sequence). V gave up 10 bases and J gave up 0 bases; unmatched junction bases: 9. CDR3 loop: CATAGLVPSGANVLTF. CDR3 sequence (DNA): TGTGCCACCGCCGGACTAGTTCCCTCTGGGGCCAACGTCCTGACTTTC.

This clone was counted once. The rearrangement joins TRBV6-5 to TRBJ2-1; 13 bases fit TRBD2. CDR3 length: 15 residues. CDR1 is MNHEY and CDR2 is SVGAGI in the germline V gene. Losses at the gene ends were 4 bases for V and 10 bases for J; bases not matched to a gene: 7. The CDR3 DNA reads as TGTGCCAGCAGTTCCGGACTAGCGGGAGAACGGGAGCAGTTCTTC. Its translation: CASSSGLAGEREQFF.

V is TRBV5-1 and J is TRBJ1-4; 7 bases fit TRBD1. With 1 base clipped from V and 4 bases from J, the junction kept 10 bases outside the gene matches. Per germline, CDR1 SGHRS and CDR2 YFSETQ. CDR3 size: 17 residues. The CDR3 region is CASSLTAGGGSNEKLFF. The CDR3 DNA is TGCGCCAGCAGCTTGACGGCAGGGGGAGGAAGTAATGAAAAACTGTTTTTT. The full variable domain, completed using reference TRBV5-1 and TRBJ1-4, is KAGVTQTPRYLIKTRGQQVTLSCSPISGHRSVSWYQQTPGQGLQFLFEYFSETQRNKGNFPGRFSGRQFSNSRSEMNVSTLELGDSALYLCASSLTAGGGSNEKLFFGSGTQLSVL.

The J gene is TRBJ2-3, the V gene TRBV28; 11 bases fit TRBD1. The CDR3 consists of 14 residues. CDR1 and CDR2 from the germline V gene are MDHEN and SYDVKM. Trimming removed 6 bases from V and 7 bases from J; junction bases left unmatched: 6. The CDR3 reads CASSRTGGSNTQYF. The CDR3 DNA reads TGTGCCAGCAGCCGGACAGGGGGCTCGAATACGCAGTATTTT.

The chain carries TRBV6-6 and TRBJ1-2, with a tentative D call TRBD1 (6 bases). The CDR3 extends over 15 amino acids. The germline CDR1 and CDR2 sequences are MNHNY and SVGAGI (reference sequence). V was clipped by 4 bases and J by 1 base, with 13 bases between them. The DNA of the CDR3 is TGTGCCAGCAGTTTCTGGACAGATAATAACTATGGCTACACCTTC. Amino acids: CASSFWTDNNYGYTF.

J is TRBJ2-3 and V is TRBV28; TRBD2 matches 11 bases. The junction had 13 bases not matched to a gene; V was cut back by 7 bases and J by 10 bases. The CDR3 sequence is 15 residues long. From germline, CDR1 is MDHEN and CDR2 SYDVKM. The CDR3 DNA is TGTGCCAGCACCGTTAGCGGGAGGGGCCAAGAGGCGCAGTATTTT. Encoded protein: CASTVSGRGQEAQYF.

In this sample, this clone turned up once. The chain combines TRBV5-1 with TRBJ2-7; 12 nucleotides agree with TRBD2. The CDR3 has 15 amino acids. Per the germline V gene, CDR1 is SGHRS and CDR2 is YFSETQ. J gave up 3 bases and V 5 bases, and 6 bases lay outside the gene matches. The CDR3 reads CASRLTSGGNYEQYF. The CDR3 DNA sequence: TGCGCCAGCAGACTGACTAGCGGGGGCAACTACGAGCAGTACTTC.

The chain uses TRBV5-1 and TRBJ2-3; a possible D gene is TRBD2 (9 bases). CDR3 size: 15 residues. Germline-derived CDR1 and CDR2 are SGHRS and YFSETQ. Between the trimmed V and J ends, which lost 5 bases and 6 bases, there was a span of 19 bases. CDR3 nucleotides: TGCGCCAGCAGGCCTTCTAGCGGGACAGGCGATACGCAGTATTTT. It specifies CASRPSSGTGDTQYF.

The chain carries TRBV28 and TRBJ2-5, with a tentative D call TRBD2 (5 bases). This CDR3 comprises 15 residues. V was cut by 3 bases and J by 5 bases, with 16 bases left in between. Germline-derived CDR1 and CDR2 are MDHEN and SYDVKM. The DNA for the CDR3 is TGTGCCAGCAGTTTCGCCGGGATCCCGGGGGAGACCCAGTACTTC. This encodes CASSFAGIPGETQYF.

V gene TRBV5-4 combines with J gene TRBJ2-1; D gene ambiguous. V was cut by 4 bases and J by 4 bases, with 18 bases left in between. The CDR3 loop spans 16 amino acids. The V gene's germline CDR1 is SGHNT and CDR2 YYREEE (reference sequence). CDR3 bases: TGTGCCAGCAGCCTAAAGAGCACAGCCACATACAATGAGCAGTTCTTC. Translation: CASSLKSTATYNEQFF.

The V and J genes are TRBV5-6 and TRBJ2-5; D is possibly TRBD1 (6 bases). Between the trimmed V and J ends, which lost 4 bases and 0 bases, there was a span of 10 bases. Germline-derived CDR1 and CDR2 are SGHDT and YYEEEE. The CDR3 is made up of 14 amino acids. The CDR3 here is CASSKGQHQETQYF. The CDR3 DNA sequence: TGTGCCAGCAGCAAAGGACAGCACCAAGAGACCCAGTACTTC.

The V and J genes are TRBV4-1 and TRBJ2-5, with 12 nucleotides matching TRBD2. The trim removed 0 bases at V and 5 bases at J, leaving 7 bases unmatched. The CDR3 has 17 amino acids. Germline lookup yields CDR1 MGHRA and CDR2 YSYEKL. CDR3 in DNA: TGCGCCAGCAGCCAAGATGCCGGACTAGCGGGAACCGAGACCCAGTACTTC. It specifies CASSQDAGLAGTETQYF.

The CDR3 spells CASSSTAHQPQHF. CDR3 coding DNA: TGTGCCAGTAGTTCGACTGCCCATCAGCCCCAGCATTTT. J is TRBJ1-5 and V is TRBV19; D gene unclear. CDR1 and CDR2 from the germline V gene are LNHDA and SQIVND (reference sequence). The V end was cut by 5 bases, the J end by 5 bases, with 10 bases between. The CDR3 covers 13 residues.